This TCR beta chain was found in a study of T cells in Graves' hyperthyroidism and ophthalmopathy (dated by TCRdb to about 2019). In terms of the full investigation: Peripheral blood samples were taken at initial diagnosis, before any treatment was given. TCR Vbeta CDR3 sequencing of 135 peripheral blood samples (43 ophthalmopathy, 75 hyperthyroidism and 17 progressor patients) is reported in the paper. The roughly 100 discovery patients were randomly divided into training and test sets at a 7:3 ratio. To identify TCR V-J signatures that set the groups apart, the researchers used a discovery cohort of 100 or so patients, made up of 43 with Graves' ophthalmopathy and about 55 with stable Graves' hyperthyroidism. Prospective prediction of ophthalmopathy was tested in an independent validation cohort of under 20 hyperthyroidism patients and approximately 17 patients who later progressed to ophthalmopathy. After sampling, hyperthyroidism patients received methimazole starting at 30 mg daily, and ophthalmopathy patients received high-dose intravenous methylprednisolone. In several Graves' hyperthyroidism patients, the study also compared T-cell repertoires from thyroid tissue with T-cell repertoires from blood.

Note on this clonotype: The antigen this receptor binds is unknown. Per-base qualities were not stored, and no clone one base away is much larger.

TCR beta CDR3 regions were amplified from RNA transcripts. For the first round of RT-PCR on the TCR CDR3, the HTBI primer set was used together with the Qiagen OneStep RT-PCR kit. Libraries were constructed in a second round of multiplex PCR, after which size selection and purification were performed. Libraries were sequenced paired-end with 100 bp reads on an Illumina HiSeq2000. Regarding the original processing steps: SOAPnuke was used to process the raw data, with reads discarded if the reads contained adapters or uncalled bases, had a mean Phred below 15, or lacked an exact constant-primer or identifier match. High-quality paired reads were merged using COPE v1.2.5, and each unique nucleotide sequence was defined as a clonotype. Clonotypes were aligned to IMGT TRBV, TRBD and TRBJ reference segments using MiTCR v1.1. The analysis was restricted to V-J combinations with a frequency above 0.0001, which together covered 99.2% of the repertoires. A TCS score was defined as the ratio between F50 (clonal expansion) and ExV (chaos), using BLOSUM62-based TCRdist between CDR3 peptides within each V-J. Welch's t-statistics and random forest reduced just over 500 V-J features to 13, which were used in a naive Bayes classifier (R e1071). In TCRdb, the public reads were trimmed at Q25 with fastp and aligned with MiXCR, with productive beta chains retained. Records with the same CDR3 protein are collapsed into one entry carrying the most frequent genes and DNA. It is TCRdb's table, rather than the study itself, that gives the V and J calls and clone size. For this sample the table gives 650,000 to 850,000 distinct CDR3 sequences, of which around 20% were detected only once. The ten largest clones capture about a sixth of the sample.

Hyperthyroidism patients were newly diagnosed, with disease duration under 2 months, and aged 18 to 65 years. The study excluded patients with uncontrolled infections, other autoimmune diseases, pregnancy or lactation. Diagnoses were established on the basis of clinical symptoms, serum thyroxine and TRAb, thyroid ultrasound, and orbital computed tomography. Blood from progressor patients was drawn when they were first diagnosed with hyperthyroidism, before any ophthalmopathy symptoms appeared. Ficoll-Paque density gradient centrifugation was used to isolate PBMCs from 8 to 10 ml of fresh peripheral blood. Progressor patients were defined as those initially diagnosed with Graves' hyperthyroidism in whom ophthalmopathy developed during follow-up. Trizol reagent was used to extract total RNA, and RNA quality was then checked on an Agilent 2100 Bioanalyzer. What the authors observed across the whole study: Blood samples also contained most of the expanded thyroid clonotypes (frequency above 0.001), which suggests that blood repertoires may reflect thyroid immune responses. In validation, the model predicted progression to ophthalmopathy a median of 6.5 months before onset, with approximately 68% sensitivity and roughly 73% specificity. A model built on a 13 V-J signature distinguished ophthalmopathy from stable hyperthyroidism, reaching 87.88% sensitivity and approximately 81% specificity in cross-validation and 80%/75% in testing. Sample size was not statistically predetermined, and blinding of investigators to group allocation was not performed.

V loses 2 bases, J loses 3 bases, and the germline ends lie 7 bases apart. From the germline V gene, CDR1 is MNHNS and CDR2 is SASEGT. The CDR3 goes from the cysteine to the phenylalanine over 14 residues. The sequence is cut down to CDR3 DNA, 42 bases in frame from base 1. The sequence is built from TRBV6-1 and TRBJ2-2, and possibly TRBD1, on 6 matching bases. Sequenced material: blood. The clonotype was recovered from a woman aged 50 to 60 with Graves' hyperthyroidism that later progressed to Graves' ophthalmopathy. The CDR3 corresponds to CASSESGDTGELFF. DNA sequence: TGTGCCAGCAGTGAATCAGGGGACACCGGGGAGCTGTTTTTT.